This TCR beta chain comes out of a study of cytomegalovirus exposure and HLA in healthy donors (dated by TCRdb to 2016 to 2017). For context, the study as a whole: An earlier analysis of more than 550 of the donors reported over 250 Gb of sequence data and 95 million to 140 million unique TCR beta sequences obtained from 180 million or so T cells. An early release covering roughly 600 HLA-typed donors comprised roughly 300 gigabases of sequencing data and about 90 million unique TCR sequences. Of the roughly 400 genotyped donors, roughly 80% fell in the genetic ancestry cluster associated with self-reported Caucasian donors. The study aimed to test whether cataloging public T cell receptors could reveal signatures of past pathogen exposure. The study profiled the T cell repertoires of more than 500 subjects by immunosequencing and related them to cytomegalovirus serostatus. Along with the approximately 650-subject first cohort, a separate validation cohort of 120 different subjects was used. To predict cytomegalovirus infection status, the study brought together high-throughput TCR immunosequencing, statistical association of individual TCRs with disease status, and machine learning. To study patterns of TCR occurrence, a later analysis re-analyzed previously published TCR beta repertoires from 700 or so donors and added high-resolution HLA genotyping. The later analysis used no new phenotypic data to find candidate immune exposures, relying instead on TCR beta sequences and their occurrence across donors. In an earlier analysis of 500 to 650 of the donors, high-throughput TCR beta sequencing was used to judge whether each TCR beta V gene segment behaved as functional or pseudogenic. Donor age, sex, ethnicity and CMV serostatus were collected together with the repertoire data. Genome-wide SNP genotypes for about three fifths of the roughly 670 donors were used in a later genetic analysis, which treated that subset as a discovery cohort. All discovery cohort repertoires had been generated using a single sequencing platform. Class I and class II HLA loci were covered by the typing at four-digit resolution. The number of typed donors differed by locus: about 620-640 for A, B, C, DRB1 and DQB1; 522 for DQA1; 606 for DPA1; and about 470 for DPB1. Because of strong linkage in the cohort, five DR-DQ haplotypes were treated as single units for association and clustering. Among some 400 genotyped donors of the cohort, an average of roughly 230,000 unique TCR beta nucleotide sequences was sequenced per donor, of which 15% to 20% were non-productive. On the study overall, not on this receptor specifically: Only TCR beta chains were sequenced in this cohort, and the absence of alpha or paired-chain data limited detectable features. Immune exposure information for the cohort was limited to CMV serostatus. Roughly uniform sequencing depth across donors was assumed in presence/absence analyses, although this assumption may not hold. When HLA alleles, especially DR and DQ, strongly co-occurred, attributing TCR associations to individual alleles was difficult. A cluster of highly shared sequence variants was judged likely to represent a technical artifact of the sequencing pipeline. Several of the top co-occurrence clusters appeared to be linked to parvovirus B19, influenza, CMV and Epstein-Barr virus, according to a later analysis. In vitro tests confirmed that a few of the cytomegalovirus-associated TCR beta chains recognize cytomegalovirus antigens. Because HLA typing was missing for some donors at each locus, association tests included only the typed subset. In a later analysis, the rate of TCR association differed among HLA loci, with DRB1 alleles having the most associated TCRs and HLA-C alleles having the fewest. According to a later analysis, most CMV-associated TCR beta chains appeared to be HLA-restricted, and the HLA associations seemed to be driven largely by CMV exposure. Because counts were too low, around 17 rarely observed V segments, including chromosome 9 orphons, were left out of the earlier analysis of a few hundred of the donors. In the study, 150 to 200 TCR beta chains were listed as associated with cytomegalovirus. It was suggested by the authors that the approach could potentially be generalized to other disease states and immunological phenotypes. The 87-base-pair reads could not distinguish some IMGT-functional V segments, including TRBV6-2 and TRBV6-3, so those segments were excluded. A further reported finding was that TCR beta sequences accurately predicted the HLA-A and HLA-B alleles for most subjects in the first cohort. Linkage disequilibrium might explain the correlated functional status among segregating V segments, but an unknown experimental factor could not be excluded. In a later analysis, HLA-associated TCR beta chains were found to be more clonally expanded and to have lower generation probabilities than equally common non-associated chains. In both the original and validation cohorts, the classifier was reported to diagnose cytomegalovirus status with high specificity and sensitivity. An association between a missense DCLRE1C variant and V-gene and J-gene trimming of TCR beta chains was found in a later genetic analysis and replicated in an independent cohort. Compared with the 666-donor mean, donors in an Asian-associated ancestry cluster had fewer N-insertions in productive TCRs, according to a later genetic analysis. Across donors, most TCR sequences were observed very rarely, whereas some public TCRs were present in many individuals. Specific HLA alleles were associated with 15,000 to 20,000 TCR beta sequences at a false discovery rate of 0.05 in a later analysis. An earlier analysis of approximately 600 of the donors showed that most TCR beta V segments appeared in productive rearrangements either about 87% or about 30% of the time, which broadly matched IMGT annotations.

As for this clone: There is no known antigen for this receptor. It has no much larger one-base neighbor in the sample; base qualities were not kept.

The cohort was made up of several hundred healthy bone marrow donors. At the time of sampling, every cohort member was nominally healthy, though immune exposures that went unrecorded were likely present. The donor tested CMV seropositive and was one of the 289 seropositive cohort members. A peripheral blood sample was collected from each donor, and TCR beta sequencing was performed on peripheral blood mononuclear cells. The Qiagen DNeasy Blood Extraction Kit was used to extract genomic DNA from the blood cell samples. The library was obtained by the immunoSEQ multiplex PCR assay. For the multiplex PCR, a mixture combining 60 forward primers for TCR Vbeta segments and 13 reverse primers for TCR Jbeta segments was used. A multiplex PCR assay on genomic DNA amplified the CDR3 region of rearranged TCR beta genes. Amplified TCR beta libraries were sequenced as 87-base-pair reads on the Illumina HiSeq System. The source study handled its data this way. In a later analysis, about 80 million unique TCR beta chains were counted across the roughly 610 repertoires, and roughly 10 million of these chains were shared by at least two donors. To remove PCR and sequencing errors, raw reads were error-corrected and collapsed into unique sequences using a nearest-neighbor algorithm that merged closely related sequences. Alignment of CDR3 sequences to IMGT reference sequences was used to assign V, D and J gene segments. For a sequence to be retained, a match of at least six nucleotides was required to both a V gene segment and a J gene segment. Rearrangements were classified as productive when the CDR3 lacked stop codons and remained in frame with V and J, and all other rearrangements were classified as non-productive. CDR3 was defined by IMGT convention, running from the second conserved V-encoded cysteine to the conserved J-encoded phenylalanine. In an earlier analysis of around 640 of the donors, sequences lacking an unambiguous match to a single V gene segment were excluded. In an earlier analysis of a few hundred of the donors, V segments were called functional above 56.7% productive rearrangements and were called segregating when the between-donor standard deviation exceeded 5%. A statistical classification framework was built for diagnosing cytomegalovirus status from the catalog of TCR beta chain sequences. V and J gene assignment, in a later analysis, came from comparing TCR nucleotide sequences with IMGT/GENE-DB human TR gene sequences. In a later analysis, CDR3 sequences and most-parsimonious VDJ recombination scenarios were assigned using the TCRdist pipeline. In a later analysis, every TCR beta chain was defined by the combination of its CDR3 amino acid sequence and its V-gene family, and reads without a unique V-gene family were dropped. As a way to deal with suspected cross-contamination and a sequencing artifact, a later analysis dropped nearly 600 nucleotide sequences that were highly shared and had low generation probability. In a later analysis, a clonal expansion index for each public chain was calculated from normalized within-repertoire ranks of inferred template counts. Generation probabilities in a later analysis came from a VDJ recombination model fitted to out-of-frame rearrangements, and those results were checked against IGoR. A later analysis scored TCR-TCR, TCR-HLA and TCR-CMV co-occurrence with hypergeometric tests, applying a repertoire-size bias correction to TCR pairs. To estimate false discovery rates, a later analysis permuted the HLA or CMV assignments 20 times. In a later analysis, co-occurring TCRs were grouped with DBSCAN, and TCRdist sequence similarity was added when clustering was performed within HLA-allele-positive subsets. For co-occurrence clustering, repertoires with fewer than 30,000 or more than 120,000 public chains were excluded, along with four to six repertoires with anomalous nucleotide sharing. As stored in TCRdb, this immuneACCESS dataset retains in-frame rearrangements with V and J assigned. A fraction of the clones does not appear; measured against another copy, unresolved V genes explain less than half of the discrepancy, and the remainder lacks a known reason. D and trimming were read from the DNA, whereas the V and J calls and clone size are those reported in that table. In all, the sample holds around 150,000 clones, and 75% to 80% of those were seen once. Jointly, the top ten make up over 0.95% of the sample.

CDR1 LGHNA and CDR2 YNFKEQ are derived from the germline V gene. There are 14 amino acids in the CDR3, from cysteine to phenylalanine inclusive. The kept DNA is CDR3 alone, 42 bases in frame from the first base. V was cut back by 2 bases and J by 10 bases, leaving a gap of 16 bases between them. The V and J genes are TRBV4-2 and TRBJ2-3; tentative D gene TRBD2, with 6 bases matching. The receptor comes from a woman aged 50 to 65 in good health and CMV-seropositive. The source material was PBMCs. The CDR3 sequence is CASSQRGLEPSQYF. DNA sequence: TGTGCCAGCAGCCAAAGGGGACTGGAACCTTCGCAGTATTTT.